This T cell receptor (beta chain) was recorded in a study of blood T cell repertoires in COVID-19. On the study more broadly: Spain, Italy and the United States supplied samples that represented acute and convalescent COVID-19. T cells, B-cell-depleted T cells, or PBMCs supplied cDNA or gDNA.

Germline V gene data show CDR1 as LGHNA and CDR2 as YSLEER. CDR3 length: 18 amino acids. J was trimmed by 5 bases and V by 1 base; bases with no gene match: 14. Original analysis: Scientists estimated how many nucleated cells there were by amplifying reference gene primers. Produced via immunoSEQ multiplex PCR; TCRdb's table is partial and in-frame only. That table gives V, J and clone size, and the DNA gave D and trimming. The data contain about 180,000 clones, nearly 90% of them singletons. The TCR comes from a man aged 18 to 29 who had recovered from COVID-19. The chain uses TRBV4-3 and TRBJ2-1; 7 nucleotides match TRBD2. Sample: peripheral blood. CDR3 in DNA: TGCGCCAGCAGCCAAGCCCTCGCGGGAGCGGCCGTAGACAATGAGCAGTTCTTC. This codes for CASSQALAGAAVDNEQFF.